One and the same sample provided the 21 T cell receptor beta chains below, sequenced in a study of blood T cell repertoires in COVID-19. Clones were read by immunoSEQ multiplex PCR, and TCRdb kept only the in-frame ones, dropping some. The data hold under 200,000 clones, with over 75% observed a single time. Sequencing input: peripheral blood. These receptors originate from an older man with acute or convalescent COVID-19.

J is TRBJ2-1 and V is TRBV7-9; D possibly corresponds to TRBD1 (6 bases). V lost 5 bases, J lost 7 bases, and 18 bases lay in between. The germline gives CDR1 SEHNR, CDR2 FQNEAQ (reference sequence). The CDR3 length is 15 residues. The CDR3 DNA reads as TGTGCCAGCAGCCGACCTGACAGGCGAATTAATGAGCAGTTCTTC. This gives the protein CASSRPDRRINEQFF.

In DNA form, the CDR3 reads TGTGCCAGCAGCTACACCCGACAGGACCGCTCACCCCTCCACTTT. As protein: CASSYTRQDRSPLHF. The chain is built from TRBV7-9 and TRBJ1-6, with a tentative D call TRBD1 (6 bases). The V and J ends lost 4 bases and 10 bases respectively, with 17 bases between them. The CDR3 has 15 residues. Germline V gene data show CDR1 as SEHNR and CDR2 as FQNEAQ (reference sequence).

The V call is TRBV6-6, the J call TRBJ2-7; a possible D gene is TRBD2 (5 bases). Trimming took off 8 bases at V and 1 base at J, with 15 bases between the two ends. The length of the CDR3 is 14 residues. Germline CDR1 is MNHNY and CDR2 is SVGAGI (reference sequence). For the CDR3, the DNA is TGTGCCAGCGCTCTTGGACTGGGTTCCTACGAGCAGTACTTC. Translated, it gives CASALGLGSYEQYF.

CDR3 in DNA: TGTGCCAGCAGCTTGGGGGCAGGGCTCAACACTGAAGCTTTCTTT. Its translation: CASSLGAGLNTEAFF. The chain uses TRBV5-4 and TRBJ1-1, with D tentatively TRBD1 (5 bases). The CDR3 consists of 15 residues. Trimming cost V 0 bases and J 2 bases, with 11 bases left between them. Germline V CDR1 and CDR2: SGHNT, YYREEE (reference sequence).

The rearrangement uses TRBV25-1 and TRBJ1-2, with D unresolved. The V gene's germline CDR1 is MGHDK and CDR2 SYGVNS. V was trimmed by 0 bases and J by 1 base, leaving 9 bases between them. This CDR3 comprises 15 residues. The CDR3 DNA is TGTGCCAGCAGTGAATACCCCTCGGGTAACTATGGCTACACCTTC. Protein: CASSEYPSGNYGYTF.

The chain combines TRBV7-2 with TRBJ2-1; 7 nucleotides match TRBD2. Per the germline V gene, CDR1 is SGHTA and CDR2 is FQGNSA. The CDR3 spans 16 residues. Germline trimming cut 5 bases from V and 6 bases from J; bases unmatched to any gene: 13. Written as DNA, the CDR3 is TGTGCCAGCAGCGAAGACCTCCTGGGCGGGAGCAATGAGCAGTTCTTC. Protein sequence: CASSEDLLGGSNEQFF.

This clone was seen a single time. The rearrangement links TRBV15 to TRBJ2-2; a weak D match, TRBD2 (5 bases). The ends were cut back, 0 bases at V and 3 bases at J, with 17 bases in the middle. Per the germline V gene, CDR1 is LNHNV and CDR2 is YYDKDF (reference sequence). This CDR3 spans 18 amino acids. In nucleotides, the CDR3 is TGTGCCACCAGCAGAGATCTGTCCGGGGTTGGTCACACCGGGGAGCTGTTTTTT. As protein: CATSRDLSGVGHTGELFF. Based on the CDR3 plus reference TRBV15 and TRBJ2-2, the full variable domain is DAMVIQNPRYQVTQFGKPVTLSCSQTLNHNVMYWYQQKSSQAPKLLFHYYDKDFNNEADTPDNFQSRRPNTSFCFLDIRSPGLGDTAMYLCATSRDLSGVGHTGELFFGEGSRLTVL.

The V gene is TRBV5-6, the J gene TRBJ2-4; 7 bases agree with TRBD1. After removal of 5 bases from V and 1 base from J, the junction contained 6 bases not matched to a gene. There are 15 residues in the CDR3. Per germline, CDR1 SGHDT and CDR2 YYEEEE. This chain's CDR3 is CASRFTGAAKNIQYF. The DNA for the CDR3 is TGTGCCAGCAGATTCACAGGGGCTGCCAAAAACATTCAGTACTTC.

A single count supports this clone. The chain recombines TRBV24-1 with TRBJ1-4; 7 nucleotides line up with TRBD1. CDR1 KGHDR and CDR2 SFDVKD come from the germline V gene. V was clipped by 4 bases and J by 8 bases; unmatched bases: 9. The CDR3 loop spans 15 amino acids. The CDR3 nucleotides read TGTGCCACCAGTGACCCCGACAGGGATGGGGAAAAACTGTTTTTT. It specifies CATSDPDRDGEKLFF.

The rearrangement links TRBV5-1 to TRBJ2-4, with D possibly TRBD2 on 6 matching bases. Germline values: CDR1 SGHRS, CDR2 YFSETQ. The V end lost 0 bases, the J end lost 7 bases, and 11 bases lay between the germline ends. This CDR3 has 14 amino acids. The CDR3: CASSLGSRGNIQYF. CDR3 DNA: TGCGCCAGCAGCTTGGGGAGTCGGGGGAACATTCAGTACTTC.

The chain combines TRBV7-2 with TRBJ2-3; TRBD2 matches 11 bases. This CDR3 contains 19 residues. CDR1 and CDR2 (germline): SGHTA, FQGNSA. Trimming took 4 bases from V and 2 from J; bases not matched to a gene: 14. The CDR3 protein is CASSSRKGLAASHTDTQYF. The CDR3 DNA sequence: TGTGCCAGCAGCTCTCGGAAGGGACTAGCGGCCTCCCACACAGATACGCAGTATTTT.

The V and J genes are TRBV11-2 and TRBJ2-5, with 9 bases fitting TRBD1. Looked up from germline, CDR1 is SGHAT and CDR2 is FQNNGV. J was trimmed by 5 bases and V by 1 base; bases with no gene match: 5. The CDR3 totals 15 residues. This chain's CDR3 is CASSLGNRGPETQYF. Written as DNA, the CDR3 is TGTGCCAGCAGCTTAGGGAACAGGGGGCCGGAGACCCAGTACTTC.

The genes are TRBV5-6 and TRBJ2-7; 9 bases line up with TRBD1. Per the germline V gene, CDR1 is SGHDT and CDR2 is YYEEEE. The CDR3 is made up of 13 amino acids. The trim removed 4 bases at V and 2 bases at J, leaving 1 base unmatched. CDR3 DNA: TGTGCCAGCAGCCGGGACAGGGCCTACGAGCAGTACTTC. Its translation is CASSRDRAYEQYF.

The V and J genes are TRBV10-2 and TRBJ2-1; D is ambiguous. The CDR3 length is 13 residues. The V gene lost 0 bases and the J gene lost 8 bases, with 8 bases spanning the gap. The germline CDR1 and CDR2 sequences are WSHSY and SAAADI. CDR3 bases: TGCGCCAGCAGTGAGTCCCTTAGTTATGAGCAGTTCTTC. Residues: CASSESLSYEQFF.

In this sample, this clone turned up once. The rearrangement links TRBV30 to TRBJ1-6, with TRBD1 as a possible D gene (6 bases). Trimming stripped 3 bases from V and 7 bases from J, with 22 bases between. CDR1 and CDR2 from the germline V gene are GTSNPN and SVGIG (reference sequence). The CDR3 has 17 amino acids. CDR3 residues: CAWSSTRTALGNSPLHF. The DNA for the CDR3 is TGTGCCTGGAGCTCAACTCGGACAGCTCTGGGGAATTCACCCCTCCACTTT.

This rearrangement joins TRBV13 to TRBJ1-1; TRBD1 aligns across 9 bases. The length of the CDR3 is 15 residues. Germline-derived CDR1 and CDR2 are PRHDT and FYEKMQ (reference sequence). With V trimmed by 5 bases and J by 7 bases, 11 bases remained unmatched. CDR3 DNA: TGTGCCAGCAGCCCCGGGACAGGGCGTGATGATGAAGCTTTCTTT. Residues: CASSPGTGRDDEAFF.

The CDR3: CASNRQGTIYNSPLHF. Written as DNA, the CDR3 is TGTGCCAGCAATCGACAGGGGACAATCTATAATTCACCCCTCCACTTT. The chain carries TRBV6-6 and TRBJ1-6; 8 bases align to TRBD1. The germline V gene encodes CDR1 MNHNY and CDR2 SVGAGI (reference sequence). CDR3 length: 16 amino acids. The V gene end was trimmed by 7 bases and the J gene end by 3 bases; junction bases not matched to a gene: 8.

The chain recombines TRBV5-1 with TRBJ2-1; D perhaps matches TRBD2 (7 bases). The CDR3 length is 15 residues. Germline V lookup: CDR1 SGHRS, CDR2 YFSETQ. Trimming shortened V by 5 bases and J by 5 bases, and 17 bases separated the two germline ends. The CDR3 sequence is CASRRAGAPNNEQFF. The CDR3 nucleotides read TGCGCCAGCAGACGCGCGGGGGCCCCTAACAATGAGCAGTTCTTC.

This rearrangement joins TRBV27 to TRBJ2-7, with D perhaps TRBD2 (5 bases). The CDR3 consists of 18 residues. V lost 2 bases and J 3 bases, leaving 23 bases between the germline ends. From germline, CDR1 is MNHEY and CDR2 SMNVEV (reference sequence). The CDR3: CASSLNSPGQRVNYEQYF. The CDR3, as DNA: TGTGCCAGCAGTTTAAATAGTCCTGGGCAGAGGGTAAACTACGAGCAGTACTTC.

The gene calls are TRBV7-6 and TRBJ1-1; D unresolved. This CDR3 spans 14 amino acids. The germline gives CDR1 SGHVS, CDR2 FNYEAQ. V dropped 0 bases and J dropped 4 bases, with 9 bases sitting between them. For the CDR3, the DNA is TGTGCCAGCAGCTTAGCGGGCCGGGGCACTGAAGCTTTCTTT. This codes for CASSLAGRGTEAFF.

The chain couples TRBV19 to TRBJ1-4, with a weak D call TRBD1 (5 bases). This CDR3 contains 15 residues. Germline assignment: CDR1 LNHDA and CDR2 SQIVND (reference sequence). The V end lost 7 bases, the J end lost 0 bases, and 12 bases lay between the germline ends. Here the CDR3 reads CASTRTLATNEKLFF. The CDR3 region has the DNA TGTGCCAGTACCCGGACACTGGCAACTAATGAAAAACTGTTTTTT.